The text below deals with one T cell receptor beta chain. As yet, its antigen is unknown. Cycle 7 day 1, cycle 4 day 1, and baseline were the timepoints at which blood was sampled. Clones were read by immunoSEQ multiplex PCR, and TCRdb kept only the in-frame ones, dropping some. Here the sample spans about 79,000 clones, 88% being singletons. The sample comes from a study of OX40 agonist ivuxolimab in advanced cancers. The study, taken as a whole, reports: At doses 0.1 to 3.0 mg/kg, CD4+ and CD8+ clones expanded. Expanded clones were, on average, more numerous in CD8+ T cells than in CD4+.

The V gene's germline CDR1 is LNHDA and CDR2 SQIVND (reference sequence). V lost 6 bases to trimming and J lost 3 bases; unmatched junction nucleotides: 6. This CDR3 region has 14 residues. The chain carries TRBV19 and TRBJ1-1; 8 positions match TRBD1. The receptor comes from an adult with an advanced solid tumor such as melanoma, head and neck, liver or kidney cancer. The specimen comprised CD4+ or CD8+ T cells sorted from blood, sampled in a trial of the OX40 agonist ivuxolimab. CDR3 sequence reads: CASRRTGQDTEAFF. DNA for the CDR3: TGTGCCAGTAGGAGGACAGGGCAGGACACTGAAGCTTTCTTT.